The 8 T cell receptor beta chains given below trace back to one sample, sequenced in a study of regulatory T cells in long-lasting Graves disease (TCRdb year 2021). Library preparation employed multiplex PCR. Instrument used: Illumina HiSeq 4000. TCR beta libraries were built with iRepertoire HTBI primers and Arm-PCR amplification of CDR3 regions. TCRdb itself trimmed the public reads at Q25 with fastp, ran MiXCR and retained productive beta chains. Rows with one shared CDR3 protein collapse into an entry with the most common genes and DNA. This sample is represented by under 450,000 distinct CDR3 sequences; around 15% of them were singletons. The ten largest clones capture 20% to 25% of the sample. This specimen's time point label, per the study, means: newly diagnosed GD, antithyroid drugs for less than 3 months. For both TCR sequencing and RNA sequencing, RNA was extracted from PBMCs in TRIzol.

These data were likewise used in another study, on T cells in Graves' hyperthyroidism and ophthalmopathy.

The starting material was peripheral blood mononuclear cells (PBMCs), obtained at new diagnosis, from a patient treated with antithyroid drugs. The source of these receptors is a woman younger than 35 with Graves disease. Donor details come from another sample of the same person, matched by shared clones.

The chain employs TRBV27 and TRBJ1-2; a weak D match, TRBD1 (5 bases). Germline loops: CDR1 MNHEY, CDR2 SMNVEV (reference sequence). The CDR3 consists of 15 residues. V shed 0 bases and J shed 6 bases, with 14 bases lying between them. As DNA, the CDR3 is TGTGCCAGCAGTTTATCAAGGCAGGGAGTGAATGGCTACACCTTC. It encodes CASSLSRQGVNGYTF.

This clonotype was picked up a small number of times. This rearrangement joins TRBV29-1 to TRBJ2-1; 7 bases fit TRBD2. The CDR3 runs to 16 residues. CDR1 and CDR2 (germline): SQVTM, ANQGSEA. J gave up 0 bases and V 3 bases, and 8 bases lay outside the gene matches. This CDR3 reads CSVEGVPGGSYNEQFF. In DNA, the CDR3 is TGCAGCGTTGAGGGGGTGCCGGGGGGCTCCTACAATGAGCAGTTCTTC.

This clonotype was counted many times. The J gene is TRBJ2-7, the V gene TRBV3-1; D ambiguous. Trimming pared 1 base from V and 0 bases from J, leaving 10 bases between. The CDR3 covers 15 residues. Germline CDR1 LGHDT, CDR2 YNNKEL (reference sequence). CDR3 nucleotide sequence: TGTGCCAGCAGCCAAGGTTTAAGCCGCTCCTACGAGCAGTACTTC. Translation gives CASSQGLSRSYEQYF.

This clonotype appeared a single time. V usage is TRBV2 and J usage is TRBJ2-1, with D maybe TRBD2 (6 bases). This CDR3 comprises 12 residues. The germline V gene has CDR1 SNHLY and CDR2 FYNNEI. V was cut by 8 bases and J by 8 bases, with 13 bases left in between. DNA of the CDR3: TGTGCCAGCGGGCTCGGGAGTGATGAGCAGTTCTTC. As protein: CASGLGSDEQFF.

With regard to this clonotype: A much larger clone differs by one base, so this may be a read error. The chain joins TRBV28 to TRBJ2-1; D possibly corresponds to TRBD1 (5 bases). V was cut by 3 bases and J by 8 bases, with 8 bases left in between. Per the germline V gene, CDR1 is MDHEN and CDR2 is SYDVKM. The CDR3 has 12 residues. CDR3 protein: CASSFGAHEQFF. The DNA of the CDR3 is TGTGCCAGCAGTTTTGGGGCTCATGAGCAGTTCTTC.

This clonotype showed up just a few times. The CDR3: CASGDLGELAYEQYF. The CDR3 nucleotides read TGCGCCAGCGGGGACTTGGGGGAGTTGGCCTACGAGCAGTACTTC. This rearrangement joins TRBV5-1 to TRBJ2-7, with D perhaps matching TRBD2 (6 bases). V lost 7 bases to trimming and J lost 2 bases, with 19 bases between them. Germline CDR1 reads SGHRS; CDR2 reads YFSETQ. The CDR3 loop spans 15 amino acids.

Comments on this clonotype: As the CDR3 is not closed by the conserved phenylalanine or tryptophan, this likely results from a read error. J is TRBJ1-6 and V is TRBV2; D remains unclear. Germline lookup yields CDR1 SNHLY and CDR2 FYNNEI. V was trimmed by 2 bases and J by 7 bases, leaving 6 bases between them. CDR3 length: 13 residues. CDR3 nucleotide sequence: TGTGCCAGCAGTGAAACGGGAAATTCACCCCTCCACATT. Its protein is CASSETGNSPLHI.

For this clonotype: Since a much larger clone is just one base distant, this may be a read error. This rearrangement joins TRBV12-3 or TRBV12-4 to TRBJ1-6; D is ambiguous. The CDR3 is made up of 14 amino acids. Written as DNA, the CDR3 is TGTGCCAGCGGTTTATCCGGGAATAATTCACCCCTCCACTTT. Its translation: CASGLSGNNSPLHF.